A selection of T cell receptor beta chains follows, all from one sample in a study of blood T cell repertoires in COVID-19. Sequencing used immunoSEQ multiplex PCR; TCRdb keeps in-frame clones, though not all of them. The sample records hundreds of thousands of clones, approximately 81% being singletons. The sample consisted of peripheral blood. The source is a woman of 80 years or more with acute or convalescent COVID-19. The CDR3 runs from the conserved cysteine through the conserved F or W. A D gene is named only where the DNA matches it firmly. Not all rows give a size; the values are once, few, many and, for expanded clones, a class.

d_call: -
v_call: TRBV6-5
clone_size: few
j_call: TRBJ2-7
cdr3_aa: CASSTRGRGYEQYF
cdr3_nt: TGTGCCAGCAGTACCCGGGGCAGGGGATACGAGCAGTACTTC

d_call: TRBD2
v_call: TRBV6-5
clone_size: -
j_call: TRBJ2-7
cdr3_aa: CASDPSGNNYEQYF
cdr3_nt: TGTGCCAGCGATCCTAGCGGAAATAACTACGAGCAGTACTTC

d_call: TRBD1
v_call: TRBV19
clone_size: -
j_call: TRBJ1-4
cdr3_aa: CASSSGRGQGKSTNEKLFF
cdr3_nt: TGTGCCAGTAGCTCGGGCCGGGGACAGGGGAAATCAACTAATGAAAAACTGTTTTTT

d_call: TRBD1
v_call: TRBV4-3
clone_size: -
j_call: TRBJ2-5
cdr3_aa: CASSRTTQGAKTQYF
cdr3_nt: TGCGCCAGCAGCCGAACTACGCAGGGGGCAAAGACCCAGTACTTC

d_call: TRBD1
v_call: TRBV6-5
clone_size: -
j_call: TRBJ2-3
cdr3_aa: CASTLTGGLTDTQYF
cdr3_nt: TGTGCCAGCACCCTGACAGGGGGGTTGACAGATACGCAGTATTTT

d_call: -
v_call: TRBV25-1
clone_size: once
j_call: TRBJ2-1
cdr3_aa: CASSDLRPGRQFF
cdr3_nt: TGTGCCAGCAGTGACCTTCGGCCGGGGAGGCAGTTCTTC

d_call: -
v_call: TRBV28
clone_size: -
j_call: TRBJ1-2
cdr3_aa: CASSFGGNYGYTF
cdr3_nt: TGTGCCAGCAGTTTCGGGGGGAACTATGGCTACACCTTC

d_call: TRBD2
v_call: TRBV7-2
clone_size: -
j_call: TRBJ2-3
cdr3_aa: CASRVAGVDTQYF
cdr3_nt: TGTGCCAGCAGGGTAGCGGGGGTGGATACGCAGTATTTT

d_call: -
v_call: TRBV6-5
clone_size: -
j_call: TRBJ2-3
cdr3_aa: CASSYWGDPSGDTQYF
cdr3_nt: TGTGCCAGCAGTTACTGGGGGGATCCGAGCGGAGATACGCAGTATTTT

d_call: -
v_call: TRBV6-6
clone_size: -
j_call: TRBJ1-5
cdr3_aa: CASSQTQGGQPQHF
cdr3_nt: TGTGCCAGCAGTCAAACACAAGGCGGTCAGCCCCAGCATTTT

d_call: -
v_call: TRBV21-1
clone_size: once
j_call: TRBJ2-7
cdr3_aa: CASVPFSGLAGGSHEQYF
cdr3_nt: TGTGCCAGCGTTCCTTTCAGCGGACTAGCGGGGGGTAGTCACGAGCAGTACTTC

d_call: -
v_call: TRBV18
clone_size: once
j_call: TRBJ2-5
cdr3_aa: CASSPFPTALAHQETQYF
cdr3_nt: TGTGCCAGCTCACCTTTCCCTACAGCGCTAGCGCATCAAGAGACCCAGTACTTC

d_call: -
v_call: TRBV3-1/TRBV3-2
clone_size: -
j_call: TRBJ2-2
cdr3_aa: CASSQVYTGELFF
cdr3_nt: TGTGCCAGCAGCCAAGTCTACACCGGGGAGCTGTTTTTT

d_call: TRBD1
v_call: TRBV11-3
clone_size: -
j_call: TRBJ1-6
cdr3_aa: CASSDGDRSSYNSPLHF
cdr3_nt: TGTGCCAGCAGCGACGGGGACAGGAGCTCCTATAATTCACCCCTCCACTTT

d_call: -
v_call: TRBV25-1
clone_size: -
j_call: TRBJ2-3
cdr3_aa: CASSPRGSRTDTQYF
cdr3_nt: TGTGCCAGCAGTCCAAGGGGATCTCGCACAGATACGCAGTATTTT

d_call: TRBD1
v_call: TRBV7-2
clone_size: -
j_call: TRBJ1-2
cdr3_aa: CASSFRDRAVGYTF
cdr3_nt: TGTGCCAGCAGCTTCCGGGACAGGGCTGTCGGCTACACCTTC

d_call: TRBD2
v_call: TRBV11-3
clone_size: -
j_call: TRBJ2-3
cdr3_aa: CASSFGGGATDTQYF
cdr3_nt: TGTGCCAGCAGCTTTGGCGGGGGGGCCACAGATACGCAGTATTTT